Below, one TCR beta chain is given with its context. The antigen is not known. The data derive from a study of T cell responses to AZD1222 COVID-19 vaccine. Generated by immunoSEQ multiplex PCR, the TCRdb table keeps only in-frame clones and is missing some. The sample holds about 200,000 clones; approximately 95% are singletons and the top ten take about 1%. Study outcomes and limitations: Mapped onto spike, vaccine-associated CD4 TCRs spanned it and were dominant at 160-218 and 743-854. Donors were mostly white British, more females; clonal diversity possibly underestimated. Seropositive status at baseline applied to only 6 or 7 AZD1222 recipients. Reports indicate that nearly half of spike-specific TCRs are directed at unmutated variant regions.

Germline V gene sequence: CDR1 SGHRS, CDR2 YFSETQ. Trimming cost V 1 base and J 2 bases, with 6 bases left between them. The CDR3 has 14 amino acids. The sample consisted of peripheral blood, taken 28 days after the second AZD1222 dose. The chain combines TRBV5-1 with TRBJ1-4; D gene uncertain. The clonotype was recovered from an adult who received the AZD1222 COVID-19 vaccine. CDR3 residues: CASSLLSTNEKLFF. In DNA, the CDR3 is TGCGCCAGCAGCTTGTTATCTACTAATGAAAAACTGTTTTTT.